This T cell receptor (beta chain) was profiled in a study of blood T cells in healthy people across ages. Study results and caveats: Diversity figures derived from one million T cells were judged to underestimate the true value.

Concerning this clonotype itself: Its antigen is unknown.

Alongside a J-beta primer mix, a sample-barcoded 5' primer served in a second PCR lasting roughly 7 to 11 cycles. Each TCR beta cDNA got a 12-nucleotide random molecular identifier. MiXCR, applied by TCRdb to the 5' RACE reads, yields one record per CDR3 protein. Of 800,000 to 950,000 distinct CDR3 sequences in the sample, about 29% are singletons; the top ten hold approximately 10%. The CDR3 extends over 14 amino acids. Germline V lookup: CDR1 DFQATT, CDR2 SNEGSKA (reference sequence). V was shortened by 4 bases and J by 8 bases, with 21 bases between the two germline ends. This sample also appeared in a second study, on T cells of mothers and their children. That source reports: Barcodes and 2-4 random nucleotides were added by M1S in the second PCR. Slightly higher overlap, not significant, was seen in related mother-child pairs than in unrelated pairs.

This sequence was found in a woman aged 40 to 49 in good health. V and J are TRBV20-1 and TRBJ2-7, with TRBD2 as a possible D gene (5 bases). Material for sequencing was blood. The CDR3 is CSANPEGMMGKQYF. The CDR3 region has the DNA TGCAGTGCTAATCCTGAGGGAATGATGGGGAAGCAGTACTTC.